This T cell receptor beta chain was observed in a study of cytomegalovirus exposure and HLA in healthy donors. General study points: Roughly uniform depth of sequencing across donors was assumed in presence/absence analyses. Highest at DRB1 and lowest at HLA-C, TCR association rates differed among HLA loci in a later analysis.

The CDR3 is 12 amino acids. The V gene's germline CDR1 is SGHRS and CDR2 YFSETQ. The ends were cut back, 6 bases at V and 1 base at J, with 4 bases in the middle. Remarks on this clone: The antigen remains undetermined.

In the PCR, 60 Vbeta and 13 Jbeta primers were used. The table came from immunoSEQ multiplex PCR; TCRdb's copy has only in-frame clones and leaves some out. The sample is made up of approximately 58,000 clones, and the top ten hold more than 9.5% of it. The clonotype comes from a woman aged 50 to 65 in good health and CMV-seropositive. Sequencing input: PBMCs. The genes are TRBV5-1 and TRBJ2-2; D ambiguous. The CDR3 DNA reads as TGCGCCAGCAACAAGAACACCGGGGAGCTGTTTTTT. Translated, it gives CASNKNTGELFF. Together with reference TRBV5-1 and TRBJ2-2, the CDR3 gives the full variable domain: KAGVTQTPRYLIKTRGQQVTLSCSPISGHRSVSWYQQTPGQGLQFLFEYFSETQRNKGNFPGRFSGRQFSNSRSEMNVSTLELGDSALYLCASNKNTGELFFGEGSRLTVL.